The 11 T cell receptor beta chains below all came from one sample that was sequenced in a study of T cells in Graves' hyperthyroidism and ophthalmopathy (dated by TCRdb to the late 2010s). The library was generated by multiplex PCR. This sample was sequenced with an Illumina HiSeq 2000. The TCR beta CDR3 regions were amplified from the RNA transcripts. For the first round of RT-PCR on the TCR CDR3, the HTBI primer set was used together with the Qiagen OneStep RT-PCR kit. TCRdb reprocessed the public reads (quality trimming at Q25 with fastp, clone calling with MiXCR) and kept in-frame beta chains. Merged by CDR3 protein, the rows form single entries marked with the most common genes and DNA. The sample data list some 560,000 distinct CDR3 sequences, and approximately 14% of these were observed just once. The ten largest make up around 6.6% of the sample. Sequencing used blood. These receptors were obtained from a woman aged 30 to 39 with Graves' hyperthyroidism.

The DNA for the CDR3 is TGTGCCAGCAGCGCTGAATTTCAGAGTAATCAGCCCCAGCATTTT. Amino acids: CASSAEFQSNQPQHF. The chain couples TRBV7-9 to TRBJ1-5; D not resolved. Germline CDR1 is SEHNR and CDR2 is FQNEAQ (reference sequence). V lost 5 bases to trimming and J lost 4 bases, with 15 bases between them. The CDR3 spans 15 residues.

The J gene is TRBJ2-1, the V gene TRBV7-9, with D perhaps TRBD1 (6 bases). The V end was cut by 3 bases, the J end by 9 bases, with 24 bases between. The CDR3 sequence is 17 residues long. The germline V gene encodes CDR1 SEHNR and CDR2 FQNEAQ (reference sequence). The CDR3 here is CASSFGLMQGWRSEQFF. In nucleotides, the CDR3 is TGTGCCAGCAGCTTCGGTCTAATGCAGGGGTGGCGAAGTGAGCAGTTCTTC.

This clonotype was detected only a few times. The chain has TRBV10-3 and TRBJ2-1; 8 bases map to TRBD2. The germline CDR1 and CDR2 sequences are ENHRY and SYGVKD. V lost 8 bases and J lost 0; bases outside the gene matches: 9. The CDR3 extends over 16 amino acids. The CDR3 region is CAIAKGGRLSYNEQFF. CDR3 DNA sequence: TGTGCCATCGCGAAGGGCGGGAGGCTCTCCTACAATGAGCAGTTCTTC.

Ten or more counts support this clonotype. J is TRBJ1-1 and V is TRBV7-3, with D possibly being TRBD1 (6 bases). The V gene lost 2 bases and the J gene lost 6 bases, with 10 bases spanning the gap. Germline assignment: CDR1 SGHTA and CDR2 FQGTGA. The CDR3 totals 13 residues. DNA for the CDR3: TGTGCCAGCAGCTTAGAGGGGGATGCTGAAGCTTTCTTT. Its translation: CASSLEGDAEAFF.

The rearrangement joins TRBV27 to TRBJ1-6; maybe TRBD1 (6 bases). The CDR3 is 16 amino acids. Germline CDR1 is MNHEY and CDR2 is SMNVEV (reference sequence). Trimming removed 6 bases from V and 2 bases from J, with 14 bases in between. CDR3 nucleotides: TGTGCCAGCAGGCTAACCAGGGGTCCCTATAATTCACCCCTCCACTTT. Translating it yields CASRLTRGPYNSPLHF.

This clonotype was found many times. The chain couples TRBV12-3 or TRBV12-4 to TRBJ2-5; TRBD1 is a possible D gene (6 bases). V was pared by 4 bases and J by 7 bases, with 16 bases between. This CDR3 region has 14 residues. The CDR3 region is CASSWGHSVGTQYF. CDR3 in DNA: TGTGCCAGCAGTTGGGGACACTCAGTCGGGACCCAGTACTTC.

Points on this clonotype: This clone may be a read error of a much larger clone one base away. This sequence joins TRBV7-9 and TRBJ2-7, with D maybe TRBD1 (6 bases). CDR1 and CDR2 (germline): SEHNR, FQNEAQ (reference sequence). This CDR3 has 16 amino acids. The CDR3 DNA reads TGTACCAGCAGCCGCCGGGCTGGGGGCTCTTCCTACGAGCAGTACTTC. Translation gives CTSSRRAGGSSYEQYF.

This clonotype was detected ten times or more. The CDR3 here is CASRPLAGEQFF. CDR3 nucleotides: TGTGCCAGCAGGCCACTAGCGGGGGAGCAGTTCTTC. V is TRBV12-3 or TRBV12-4 and J is TRBJ2-1; 10 nucleotides agree with TRBD2. The V segment lost 6 bases and the J segment 10 bases; nucleotides outside the gene matches: 3. The CDR3 consists of 12 residues.

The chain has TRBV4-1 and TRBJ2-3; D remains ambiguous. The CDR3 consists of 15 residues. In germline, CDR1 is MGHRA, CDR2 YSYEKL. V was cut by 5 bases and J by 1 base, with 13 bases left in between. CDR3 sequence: CASSLLGIGTDTQYF. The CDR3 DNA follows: TGCGCCAGCAGCTTACTGGGGATCGGCACAGATACGCAGTATTTT.

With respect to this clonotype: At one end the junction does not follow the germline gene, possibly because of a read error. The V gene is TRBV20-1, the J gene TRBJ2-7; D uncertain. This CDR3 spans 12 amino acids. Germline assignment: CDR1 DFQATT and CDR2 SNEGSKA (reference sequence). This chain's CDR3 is CSAGYDSYGQYF. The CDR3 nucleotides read TGCAGTGCGGGGTACGACTCCTACGGGCAGTACTTC.

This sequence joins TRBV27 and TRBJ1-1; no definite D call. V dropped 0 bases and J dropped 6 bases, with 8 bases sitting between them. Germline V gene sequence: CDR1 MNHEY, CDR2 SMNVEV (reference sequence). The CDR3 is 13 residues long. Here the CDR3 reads CASSLSGWAEAFF. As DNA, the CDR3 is TGTGCCAGCAGTTTATCTGGGTGGGCTGAAGCTTTCTTT.